Each of the 23 T cell receptor beta chains below was sequenced from the same sample in a study of shared clonotypes between healthy human individuals. The data were produced by immunoSEQ multiplex PCR, yet TCRdb's version contains in-frame clones alone and is incomplete. Of roughly 1,000,000 clones detected, around 78% appear once; the ten largest clones hold 0.55% to 0.7%. What was sequenced was memory CD4+ T cells from PBMCs. As for subset: CD45RA-negative fraction. Source of these receptors: a man aged 18 to 35 in good health. Some clones in this sample may be carry-over from other donors' samples.

This clone has more than one count but fewer than ten. Additional DNA sequences in this sample encode the identical CDR3. The chain links TRBV7-2 to TRBJ2-1; D remains ambiguous. V gave up 0 bases and J gave up 5 bases, with 5 bases separating them. The CDR3 is 13 residues long. Germline CDR1 is SGHTA and CDR2 is FQGNSA. CDR3 bases: TGTGCCAGCAGCTTAGCTAGGGACAATGAGCAGTTCTTC. Protein product: CASSLARDNEQFF.

The rearrangement uses TRBV18 and TRBJ1-3; D is uncertain. Between the trimmed V and J ends, which lost 2 bases and 0 bases, there was a span of 8 bases. The germline V gene has CDR1 KGHSH and CDR2 LQKENI. The CDR3 length is 15 residues. The CDR3 protein is CASSPYGNSGNTIYF. CDR3 nucleotide sequence: TGTGCCAGCTCACCATACGGGAACTCTGGAAACACCATATATTTT. Filled out from reference TRBV18 and TRBJ1-3, the complete variable domain reads NAGVMQNPRHLVRRRGQEARLRCSPMKGHSHVYWYRQLPEEGLKFMVYLQKENIIDESGMPKERFSAEFPKEGPSILRIQQVVRGDSAAYFCASSPYGNSGNTIYFGEGSWLTVV.

The chain joins TRBV9 to TRBJ2-5, with 12 bases that match TRBD2. Trimming removed 2 bases from V and 5 bases from J; junction bases left unmatched: 4. The germline gives CDR1 SGDLS, CDR2 YYNGEE. The CDR3 totals 15 residues. CDR3 DNA sequence: TGTGCCAGCAGCGTCGGGACTAGCGGGTTTGAGACCCAGTACTTC. This codes for CASSVGTSGFETQYF.

V is TRBV6-6 and J is TRBJ2-1, with D hard to call. This CDR3 is 11 amino acids long. Trimming pared 3 bases from V and 8 bases from J, leaving 5 bases between. Germline V gives CDR1 MNHNY, CDR2 SVGAGI (reference sequence). The CDR3 sequence: CASSYYDEQFF. Here the CDR3 DNA reads TGTGCCAGCAGTTATTATGATGAGCAGTTCTTC.

The chain has TRBV5-1 and TRBJ2-2; possible D gene TRBD1, 5 bases. In germline, CDR1 is SGHRS, CDR2 YFSETQ. V gave up 4 bases and J gave up 6 bases, with 16 bases separating them. This CDR3 has 15 amino acids. CDR3 sequence reads: CASSTVPGSPGELFF. CDR3 nucleotides: TGCGCCAGCAGCACCGTTCCAGGGTCCCCCGGGGAGCTGTTTTTT.

The V and J genes are TRBV2 and TRBJ1-2, with a weak D call TRBD1 (6 bases). The CDR3 runs to 18 residues. CDR1 is SNHLY, CDR2 FYNNEI, per germline. Trimming removed 6 bases at V and 0 bases at J, with 23 bases between. Here the CDR3 reads CASSFNAGGAITNYGYTF. DNA of the CDR3: TGTGCCAGCAGCTTTAACGCCGGGGGCGCGATCACTAACTATGGCTACACCTTC.

This chain uses TRBV5-1 with TRBJ2-7, with D perhaps matching TRBD1 (6 bases). Germline assignment: CDR1 SGHRS and CDR2 YFSETQ. Trimming removed 1 base from V and 2 bases from J, with 10 bases in between. The CDR3 is 14 residues long. The CDR3 region has the DNA TGCGCCAGCAGCTTGCAGGGGTTGACCTACGAGCAGTACTTC. Translating gives CASSLQGLTYEQYF.

This clone was detected a few times. The chain links TRBV29-1 to TRBJ2-1; D may be TRBD2 (6 bases). Trimming took 7 bases from V and 0 from J, leaving 19 bases between them. The CDR3 sequence is 16 residues long. CDR1 is SQVTM and CDR2 is ANQGSEA in the germline V gene. The CDR3 sequence: CSGGGAAASSYNEQFF. Here the CDR3 DNA reads TGCAGCGGGGGCGGGGCAGCGGCAAGCTCCTACAATGAGCAGTTCTTC.

On this clone itself: This specimen includes other DNA sequences encoding the same CDR3. This chain's CDR3 is CASSLSRDRVYEQYF. The CDR3 DNA is TGTGCCAGCAGTTTATCGCGGGACAGAGTCTACGAGCAGTACTTC. The rearrangement joins TRBV27 to TRBJ2-7, with a possible D match to TRBD1 (7 bases). CDR1 MNHEY and CDR2 SMNVEV come from the germline V gene (reference sequence). CDR3 size: 15 residues. Trimming stripped 0 bases from V and 3 bases from J, with 12 bases between.

The table lists this clone with a count of one. CDR3 bases: TGTGCCAGCAGCCTCGGGACTAGCGGAATTTACGAGCAGTACTTC. It specifies CASSLGTSGIYEQYF. The J gene is TRBJ2-7, the V gene TRBV4-2; 11 nucleotides match TRBD2. V gave up 4 bases and J gave up 4 bases; unmatched junction bases: 6. The length of the CDR3 is 15 residues. CDR1 is LGHNA, CDR2 YNFKEQ, per germline.

The chain is built from TRBV5-6 and TRBJ2-7; D gene uncertain. With 5 bases removed from V and 0 bases from J, the gap between germline ends came to 12 bases. This CDR3 spans 14 amino acids. Germline V lookup: CDR1 SGHDT, CDR2 YYEEEE. CDR3 DNA sequence: TGTGCCAGCAGTTCCTCTCTGAGCTCCTACGAGCAGTACTTC. Translation: CASSSSLSSYEQYF. Complete variable domain (other parts from reference TRBV5-6 and TRBJ2-7): DAGVTQSPTHLIKTRGQQVTLRCSPKSGHDTVSWYQQALGQGPQFIFQYYEEEERQRGNFPDRFSGHQFPNYSSELNVNALLLGDSALYLCASSSSLSSYEQYFGPGTRLTVT.

The chain recombines TRBV5-5 with TRBJ2-7; D call uncertain. V lost 2 bases, J lost 0 bases, and 6 bases lay in between. CDR3 length: 13 amino acids. Germline CDR1 is SGHKS and CDR2 is YYEKEE (reference sequence). The DNA of the CDR3 is TGTGCCAGCAGCTTTTCATCCTCCTACGAGCAGTACTTC. It codes for CASSFSSSYEQYF. The variable domain in full, completed from reference TRBV5-5 and TRBJ2-7, reads DAGVTQSPTHLIKTRGQQVTLRCSPISGHKSVSWYQQVLGQGPQFIFQYYEKEERGRGNFPDRFSARQFPNYSSELNVNALLLGDSALYLCASSFSSSYEQYFGPGTRLTVT.

The V call is TRBV5-1, the J call TRBJ2-3; possible D gene TRBD2, 5 bases. The CDR3 covers 13 residues. The ends were cut back, 7 bases at V and 4 bases at J, with 13 bases in the middle. The germline CDR1 and CDR2 sequences are SGHRS and YFSETQ. CDR3 DNA sequence: TGCGCCAGCGGCCCGAGGGCCCCAGATACGCAGTATTTT. Translated: CASGPRAPDTQYF.

V is TRBV14 and J is TRBJ2-1, with 7 bases that match TRBD2. V dropped 4 bases and J dropped 6; count of bases not matched to a gene: 15. Per germline, CDR1 SGHDN and CDR2 FVKESK. This CDR3 is built from 17 residues. This CDR3 is CASSLLIAGLGLNEQFF. CDR3 DNA: TGTGCCAGCAGCCTACTGATAGCGGGTCTGGGCCTCAATGAGCAGTTCTTC.

The rearrangement uses TRBV7-9 and TRBJ2-5; 9 bases match TRBD2. J was trimmed by 4 bases and V by 6 bases; bases with no gene match: 6. Germline loops: CDR1 SEHNR, CDR2 FQNEAQ (reference sequence). The CDR3 totals 14 residues. The CDR3 here is CASRSSGTSETQYF. The CDR3 nucleotides are TGTGCCAGCAGATCTAGCGGGACCTCAGAGACCCAGTACTTC. Full variable domain (missing parts from reference TRBV7-9 and TRBJ2-5): DTGVSQNPRHKITKRGQNVTFRCDPISEHNRLYWYRQTLGQGPEFLTYFQNEAQLEKSRLLSDRFSAERPKGSFSTLEIQRTEQGDSAMYLCASRSSGTSETQYFGPGTRLLVL.

The J gene is TRBJ1-2, the V gene TRBV5-6, with unresolved D. The V gene's germline CDR1 is SGHDT and CDR2 YYEEEE. CDR3 length: 19 amino acids. V shed 0 bases and J shed 2 bases, with 23 bases lying between them. CDR3 residues: CASSLELRHPSGVNYGYTF. The CDR3 bases are TGTGCCAGCAGCTTGGAATTGAGACACCCAAGTGGGGTAAACTATGGCTACACCTTC.

V is TRBV27 and J is TRBJ2-2; 14 bases line up with TRBD2. The germline CDR1 and CDR2 sequences are MNHEY and SMNVEV (reference sequence). The V gene end was trimmed by 5 bases and the J gene end by 5 bases; junction bases not matched to a gene: 10. The length of the CDR3 is 18 residues. CDR3: CASSPNPGTSGSTGELFF. CDR3 nucleotide sequence: TGTGCCAGCAGTCCTAACCCCGGGACTAGCGGGAGTACCGGGGAGCTGTTTTTT.

The rearrangement uses TRBV9 and TRBJ2-3; TRBD2 matches at 9 bases. Trimming took 0 bases from V and 4 from J; bases not matched to a gene: 6. The CDR3 covers 16 residues. CDR1 and CDR2 (germline): SGDLS, YYNGEE. CDR3 protein: CASSVDPAGGADTQYF. The CDR3 DNA follows: TGTGCCAGCAGCGTAGATCCAGCGGGAGGAGCAGATACGCAGTATTTT.

This sequence joins TRBV28 and TRBJ2-5; D unresolved. The germline V and J ends were trimmed by 6 bases and 7 bases, with 21 bases remaining between them. The CDR3 runs 15 residues. Germline assignment: CDR1 MDHEN and CDR2 SYDVKM. The CDR3 loop is CASSSPPKTIGTQYF. The CDR3 DNA reads as TGTGCCAGCAGCTCGCCCCCGAAGACCATAGGGACCCAGTACTTC.

The V gene is TRBV5-4, the J gene TRBJ2-1; TRBD1 or TRBD2 may be the D gene (7 bases each). The germline CDR1 and CDR2 sequences are SGHNT and YYREEE (reference sequence). The ends were cut back, 1 base at V and 8 bases at J, with 22 bases in the middle. This CDR3 spans 17 amino acids. The CDR3 here is CASSLRTGLDVFDEQFF. CDR3 DNA: TGTGCCAGCAGCTTGCGGACAGGACTAGACGTTTTCGATGAGCAGTTCTTC.

Of note for this clone: A far more abundant clone sits one base away, making this likely a read error. V usage is TRBV5-1 and J usage is TRBJ2-3; D may be TRBD1 (6 bases). The CDR3 contains 14 residues. CDR1 and CDR2 from the germline V gene are SGHRS and YFSETQ. Here the CDR3 DNA reads TGCGCCAGCAGCTTGGATCCGTGGACAGATACGCGGTATTTT. Protein sequence: CASSLDPWTDTRYF. Drawing the rest from reference TRBV5-1 and TRBJ2-3, the complete variable domain is KAGVTQTPRYLIKTRGQQVTLSCSPISGHRSVSWYQQTPGQGLQFLFEYFSETQRNKGNFPGRFSGRQFSNSRSEMNVSTLELGDSALYLCASSLDPWTDTRYFGPGTRLTVL.

The chain employs TRBV28 and TRBJ1-2; D gene uncertain. The CDR3 totals 15 residues. Germline CDR1 reads MDHEN; CDR2 reads SYDVKM. V shed 8 bases and J shed 5 bases, with 21 bases lying between them. The CDR3 protein is CASANLGRELYGYTF. The CDR3 coding sequence is TGTGCCAGCGCAAACCTAGGGCGGGAATTATATGGCTACACCTTC.

This clone came up once. The genes are TRBV25-1 and TRBJ2-1; 7 bases are a match to TRBD2. V shed 1 base and J 2 bases; nucleotides not matched to a gene: 8. From germline, CDR1 is MGHDK and CDR2 SYGVNS. This CDR3 is built from 17 residues. The CDR3 region is CASSELGASGAYNEQFF. CDR3 in DNA: TGTGCCAGCAGTGAATTAGGCGCTAGCGGTGCCTACAATGAGCAGTTCTTC.